The 19 T cell receptor beta chains below come from one sample, sequenced in a study of shared clonotypes between healthy human individuals. Produced via immunoSEQ multiplex PCR; TCRdb's table is partial and in-frame only. The repertoire includes some 800,000 clones, 92% of them detected once, and more than 20% sits in the top ten. CD45RO negativity and positive selection for CCR7 defined naive CD8 cells, a population that excluded terminally differentiated effector memory CD45RA+ cells. Sequencing was carried out using naive CD8+ T cells sorted from blood. Every receptor here comes from a man aged 25-40 years in good health.

This clone has only one observation. This chain connects TRBV9 to TRBJ2-7; the match to TRBD2 covers 8 bases. V trimming: 2 bases; J trimming: 2 bases; junction bases outside the gene matches: 9. The CDR3 is made up of 16 amino acids. The germline gives CDR1 SGDLS, CDR2 YYNGEE. The CDR3 sequence is CASSVGGLAGTYEQYF. The CDR3 DNA reads as TGTGCCAGCAGCGTTGGGGGCCTAGCGGGCACCTACGAGCAGTACTTC.

This chain connects TRBV10-2 to TRBJ2-7; D could derive from TRBD1 or TRBD2 (5 bases each). V gave up 1 base and J gave up 0 bases, with 16 bases separating them. The CDR3 runs 17 residues. CDR1 and CDR2 (germline): WSHSY, SAAADI. CDR3 bases: TGCGCCAGCAGTGAGTTTGGGGGAGCGGAGTTCTCCTACGAGCAGTACTTC. Its translation: CASSEFGGAEFSYEQYF.

This clone appeared a single time. The chain uses TRBV7-9 and TRBJ2-7; D is unresolved. V lost 5 bases, J lost 0 bases, and 14 bases lay in between. Germline CDR1 reads SEHNR; CDR2 reads FQNEAQ (reference sequence). The CDR3 length is 15 residues. The CDR3, as DNA: TGTGCCAGCAGCCGAGAAGGACCTTTCTCCTACGAGCAGTACTTC. Translated: CASSREGPFSYEQYF.

The V call is TRBV27, the J call TRBJ2-7; D gene ambiguous. Germline CDR1 MNHEY, CDR2 SMNVEV (reference sequence). The CDR3 spans 13 residues. V shed 2 bases and J shed 5 bases, with 10 bases lying between them. CDR3 sequence (DNA): TGTGCCAGCAGTTTAGGAGTTCTCGACGAGCAGTACTTC. Translation: CASSLGVLDEQYF.

V and J are TRBV27 and TRBJ2-1, with D unresolved. Germline CDR1 reads MNHEY; CDR2 reads SMNVEV (reference sequence). This CDR3 contains 14 residues. V lost 6 bases and J lost 1, with 10 bases in between. CDR3 sequence reads: CASRSSSSYNEQFF. CDR3 bases: TGTGCCAGCAGATCCAGTAGTTCCTACAATGAGCAGTTCTTC.

This sequence joins TRBV9 and TRBJ2-5, with 12 bases identical to TRBD2. Germline loops: CDR1 SGDLS, CDR2 YYNGEE. The CDR3 consists of 15 residues. V shed 4 bases and J 5 bases; nucleotides not matched to a gene: 6. The CDR3 nucleotides read TGTGCCAGCAGCTCTCGACTAGCGGGAGTGGAGACCCAGTACTTC. Its protein is CASSSRLAGVETQYF. The whole variable domain, remainder taken from reference TRBV9 and TRBJ2-5, is DSGVTQTPKHLITATGQRVTLRCSPRSGDLSVYWYQQSLDQGLQFLIQYYNGEERAKGNILERFSAQQFPDLHSELNLSSLELGDSALYFCASSSRLAGVETQYFGPGTRLLVL.

The J gene is TRBJ2-3, the V gene TRBV28; TRBD2 matches at 8 bases. The CDR3 runs 15 residues. Germline lookup yields CDR1 MDHEN and CDR2 SYDVKM. The junction had 10 bases not matched to a gene; V was cut back by 7 bases and J by 4 bases. The CDR3 reads CASTSAGVLPDTQYF. The CDR3 DNA reads as TGTGCCAGCACGTCAGCGGGAGTACTGCCAGATACGCAGTATTTT.

In nucleotides, the CDR3 is TGTGCCAGCAGCGTACGGGCGCTAGGCACAGATACGCAGTATTTT. Amino acids: CASSVRALGTDTQYF. V usage is TRBV9 and J usage is TRBJ2-3; no clear D gene. CDR1 and CDR2 (germline): SGDLS, YYNGEE. Trimming left V 1 base short and J 1 base short, with 10 bases between. This CDR3 has 15 amino acids.

The chain joins TRBV11-2 to TRBJ2-7, with D possibly matching TRBD1 (5 bases). The CDR3 sequence is 13 residues long. Between the trimmed V and J ends, which lost 3 bases and 2 bases, there was a span of 8 bases. Germline V gene data show CDR1 as SGHAT and CDR2 as FQNNGV. As DNA, the CDR3 is TGTGCCAGCAGCTTTGGGGCCACCTACGAGCAGTACTTC. It translates to CASSFGATYEQYF. Variable domain in full (rest from reference TRBV11-2 and TRBJ2-7): EAGVAQSPRYKIIEKRQSVAFWCNPISGHATLYWYQQILGQGPKLLIQFQNNGVVDDSQLPKDRFSAERLKGVDSTLKIQPAKLEDSAVYLCASSFGATYEQYFGPGTRLTVT.

This rearrangement joins TRBV11-2 to TRBJ2-1, with 10 bases matching TRBD2. The length of the CDR3 is 17 residues. V gave up 4 bases and J gave up 1 base; unmatched junction bases: 7. Germline V gene sequence: CDR1 SGHAT, CDR2 FQNNGV. The DNA of the CDR3 is TGTGCCAGCAGCTCGCTAGCGGGAGAGTTTTCCTACAATGAGCAGTTCTTC. This translates into CASSSLAGEFSYNEQFF. The full variable domain, its missing parts supplied by reference TRBV11-2 and TRBJ2-1, is EAGVAQSPRYKIIEKRQSVAFWCNPISGHATLYWYQQILGQGPKLLIQFQNNGVVDDSQLPKDRFSAERLKGVDSTLKIQPAKLEDSAVYLCASSSLAGEFSYNEQFFGPGTRLTVL.

The V gene is TRBV6-1, the J gene TRBJ1-4; D may be TRBD1 (6 bases). The CDR3 totals 12 residues. V was trimmed by 10 bases and J by 6 bases, leaving 12 bases between them. Germline V CDR1 and CDR2: MNHNS, SASEGT. Here the CDR3 DNA reads TGTGCCACGGGGGGCAGCGATGAAAAACTGTTTTTT. This translates into CATGGSDEKLFF.

Only one count was recorded for this clone. This could be a read error, since a much larger clone is one nucleotide away. V and J are TRBV28 and TRBJ2-7, with D unresolved. The CDR3 spans 12 residues. Germline loops: CDR1 MDHEN, CDR2 SYDVKM. Deletions cut 6 bases from V and 2 bases from J, with 8 bases between. In DNA form, the CDR3 reads TGTGCCAGCAGCCCTAACACCTACGAGCAGTACTTC. Protein product: CASSPNTYEQYF. Based on the CDR3 plus reference TRBV28 and TRBJ2-7, the full variable domain is DVKVTQSSRYLVKRTGEKVFLECVQDMDHENMFWYRQDPGLGLRLIYFSYDVKMKEKGDIPEGYSVSREKKERFSLILESASTNQTSMYLCASSPNTYEQYFGPGTRLTVT.

This clone was found once. The rearrangement joins TRBV5-6 to TRBJ2-7, with 10 bases fitting TRBD2. The CDR3 runs to 15 residues. Germline V gene sequence: CDR1 SGHDT, CDR2 YYEEEE. J was trimmed by 3 bases and V by 2 bases; bases with no gene match: 5. For the CDR3, the DNA is TGTGCCAGCAGCTTAGAGCGGGAGGGTTACTACGAGCAGTACTTC. Translating gives CASSLEREGYYEQYF.

The gene calls are TRBV4-1 and TRBJ1-5; no definite D call. The CDR3 is 13 amino acids. Germline V lookup: CDR1 MGHRA, CDR2 YSYEKL. V gave up 0 bases and J gave up 5 bases, with 5 bases separating them. CDR3 sequence: CASSQDSYQPQHF. CDR3 bases: TGCGCCAGCAGCCAAGATAGTTATCAGCCCCAGCATTTT.

The chain carries TRBV19 and TRBJ2-7, with a tentative D call TRBD2 (5 bases). This CDR3 is built from 13 residues. V was cut by 11 bases and J by 3 bases, with 17 bases left in between. Germline V lookup: CDR1 LNHDA, CDR2 SQIVND (reference sequence). CDR3 in amino acids: CAGSRELGYEQYF. As DNA, the CDR3 is TGTGCCGGGTCAAGGGAGTTAGGCTACGAGCAGTACTTC.

Note on this clone: This sample also contains other DNA sequences that code for the same CDR3. The chain recombines TRBV2 with TRBJ2-7, with D hard to call. The CDR3 sequence is 10 residues long. Trimming took 8 bases from V and 3 from J, leaving 5 bases between them. Germline loops: CDR1 SNHLY, CDR2 FYNNEI. The CDR3 reads CASGDYEQYF. The CDR3 coding sequence is TGTGCCAGCGGGGACTACGAGCAGTACTTC.

The chain uses TRBV14 and TRBJ1-1; D is unresolved. The V gene lost 3 bases and the J gene lost 3 bases, with 23 bases spanning the gap. The V gene's germline CDR1 is SGHDN and CDR2 FVKESK. The CDR3 extends over 18 amino acids. Here the CDR3 DNA reads TGTGCCAGCAGCCATCCCTTGGGCAGGCCGGGCGTCGACACTGAAGCTTTCTTT. Encoded protein: CASSHPLGRPGVDTEAFF.

In nucleotides, the CDR3 is TGCAGCGTTCCCGACAGACCGAACACTGAAGCTTTCTTT. Protein: CSVPDRPNTEAFF. This sequence joins TRBV29-1 and TRBJ1-1, with D perhaps TRBD1 (5 bases). CDR3 length: 13 amino acids. The germline V gene encodes CDR1 SQVTM and CDR2 ANQGSEA. The V end lost 5 bases, the J end lost 1 base, and 11 bases lay between the germline ends.

The gene calls are TRBV9 and TRBJ2-4; 9 nucleotides match TRBD1. This CDR3 region has 19 residues. V trimming: 2 bases; J trimming: 0 bases; junction bases outside the gene matches: 12. Germline values: CDR1 SGDLS, CDR2 YYNGEE. CDR3: CASSVSWDRVDLAKNIQYF. Here the CDR3 DNA reads TGTGCCAGCAGCGTTTCCTGGGACAGGGTGGATCTAGCCAAAAACATTCAGTACTTC.